Shown below are 17 T cell receptor beta chains from a single sample sequenced in a study of blood T cell repertoires in COVID-19. Method: immunoSEQ multiplex PCR; TCRdb's copy keeps in-frame clones and lacks some. Of 40,000 or so clones in the sample, 86% are singletons; the top ten hold around 8.2%. Sequencing was carried out using peripheral blood. Receptors were obtained from a man aged 55 to 70 with active COVID-19.

The V call is TRBV5-1, the J call TRBJ2-7; TRBD2 agrees at 7 bases. The germline V gene encodes CDR1 SGHRS and CDR2 YFSETQ. Germline trimming cut 4 bases from V and 0 bases from J; bases unmatched to any gene: 10. The CDR3 is 16 amino acids. The CDR3 loop reads CASSLTSGASSYEQYF. The DNA of the CDR3 is TGCGCCAGCAGCCTCACAAGCGGGGCCAGCTCCTACGAGCAGTACTTC.

The CDR3 bases are TGTGCCAGCAGCTTGTATAGGACAGGGTTTGGAAGCAATCAGCCCCAGCATTTT. Translating it yields CASSLYRTGFGSNQPQHF. This sequence joins TRBV5-6 and TRBJ1-5, with 8 bases matching TRBD1. Germline V gene lookup returns CDR1 SGHDT and CDR2 YYEEEE. This CDR3 has 18 amino acids. V was clipped by 1 base and J by 1 base; unmatched bases: 10.

This clone was picked up a small number of times. The chain carries TRBV10-2 and TRBJ2-1; TRBD1 is a possible D gene (6 bases). Germline V gene lookup returns CDR1 WSHSY and CDR2 SAAADI. V was trimmed by 5 bases and J by 9 bases, leaving 11 bases between them. This CDR3 has 12 amino acids. CDR3 bases: TGCGCCAGCAGTATACAGGGTCTTGAGCAGTTCTTC. Translating gives CASSIQGLEQFF.

The rearrangement links TRBV7-9 to TRBJ2-7, with a weak D call TRBD1 (6 bases). Trimming cost V 4 bases and J 4 bases, with 14 bases left between them. Germline V gene lookup returns CDR1 SEHNR and CDR2 FQNEAQ (reference sequence). The CDR3 sequence is 14 residues long. The CDR3, as DNA: TGTGCCAGCAGCTACCGGGACACTAGTTACGAGCAGTACTTC. It codes for CASSYRDTSYEQYF.

The chain links TRBV10-3 to TRBJ1-2; D is perhaps TRBD1 (6 bases). The V gene lost 4 bases and the J gene lost 5 bases, with 14 bases spanning the gap. The CDR3 loop spans 14 amino acids. The germline V gene has CDR1 ENHRY and CDR2 SYGVKD. CDR3 in DNA: TGTGCCATCAGTGCTTCAGGGGATTCGTATGGCTACACCTTC. Its protein is CAISASGDSYGYTF.

This chain links TRBV28 with TRBJ2-3, with a possible D match to TRBD1 (6 bases). The length of the CDR3 is 12 residues. Germline V lookup: CDR1 MDHEN, CDR2 SYDVKM. Trimming stripped 2 bases from V and 11 bases from J, with 11 bases between. CDR3 bases: TGTGCCAGCAGTTTACCGACAGGAAGGCAGTATTTT. Translation gives CASSLPTGRQYF.

The rearrangement uses TRBV7-9 and TRBJ1-4; D gene uncertain. CDR3 length equals 13 residues. V gave up 1 base and J gave up 8 bases, with 8 bases separating them. Germline-derived CDR1 and CDR2 are SEHNR and FQNEAQ (reference sequence). CDR3 region: CASSLGAAEKLFF. CDR3 DNA: TGTGCCAGCAGCTTAGGTGCCGCGGAAAAACTGTTTTTT.

The V call is TRBV11-2, the J call TRBJ2-7, with no clear D. Trimming took off 5 bases at V and 0 bases at J, with 20 bases between the two ends. CDR3 length equals 17 residues. The V gene's germline CDR1 is SGHAT and CDR2 FQNNGV. The CDR3 nucleotides are TGTGCCAGCAGCCCCCGTCGGTCAGCTTCTAGCTCCTACGAGCAGTACTTC. Its translation is CASSPRRSASSSYEQYF.

This chain links TRBV6-5 with TRBJ2-2, with a weak D call TRBD1 (6 bases). Germline CDR1 is MNHEY and CDR2 is SVGAGI. This CDR3 contains 15 residues. The V and J ends lost 6 bases and 5 bases respectively, with 16 bases between them. CDR3 protein: CASRSQGSRTGELFF. In nucleotides, the CDR3 is TGTGCCAGCAGGAGCCAGGGGAGTCGGACCGGGGAGCTGTTTTTT.

V and J are TRBV7-9 and TRBJ2-3; no clear D. The germline V and J ends were trimmed by 5 bases and 0 bases, with 6 bases remaining between them. Germline CDR1 is SEHNR and CDR2 is FQNEAQ (reference sequence). The CDR3 consists of 13 residues. The chain's CDR3 is CASSAGSTDTQYF. DNA of the CDR3: TGTGCCAGCAGCGCCGGTAGCACAGATACGCAGTATTTT.

The V and J genes are TRBV18 and TRBJ2-3; 9 positions agree with TRBD1. The V and J ends lost 4 bases and 6 bases, in that order; junction bases with no gene match: 14. Germline V gives CDR1 KGHSH, CDR2 LQKENI. This CDR3 is built from 17 residues. CDR3: CASSLIPGTGQDDTQYF. The CDR3 bases are TGTGCCAGCTCACTCATCCCCGGGACAGGGCAGGACGATACGCAGTATTTT.

V and J are TRBV6-5 and TRBJ1-1; a possible D gene is TRBD1 (6 bases). V shed 11 bases and J shed 1 base, with 11 bases lying between them. Per the germline V gene, CDR1 is MNHEY and CDR2 is SVGAGI. This CDR3 comprises 12 residues. The DNA of the CDR3 is TGTGCCTCGGGGGGCAGGAACACTGAAGCTTTCTTT. Encoded protein: CASGGRNTEAFF.

The genes are TRBV7-9 and TRBJ2-2; 8 nucleotides line up with TRBD2. Germline CDR1 reads SEHNR; CDR2 reads FQNEAQ (reference sequence). V shed 2 bases and J 4 bases; nucleotides not matched to a gene: 6. This CDR3 is built from 16 residues. The CDR3 nucleotides are TGTGCCAGCAGCTTAAATCCGGGAGGGAGCACCGGGGAGCTGTTTTTT. Protein sequence: CASSLNPGGSTGELFF.

Regarding this clone: At one of its ends the junction is not consistent with the germline gene, which may arise from a read error. The rearrangement joins TRBV11-2 to TRBJ1-1; D remains unclear. Germline V gene data show CDR1 as SGHAT and CDR2 as FQNNGV. The CDR3 totals 12 residues. The CDR3 DNA follows: TGTGCCAGCAACTTAGTCTCAGCTGAAGCTTTCTTT. Translated: CASNLVSAEAFF.

In DNA, the CDR3 is TGTGCCAGCAAGCCCGAGACTAGCGGGAGGAATGAGCAGTTCTTC. This codes for CASKPETSGRNEQFF. The chain is built from TRBV2 and TRBJ2-1; 13 bases match TRBD2. Germline V gives CDR1 SNHLY, CDR2 FYNNEI. The CDR3 runs 15 residues. V was pared by 7 bases and J by 7 bases, with 7 bases of the junction left unmatched.

The rearrangement joins TRBV13 to TRBJ2-1, with TRBD2 matching 11 bases. This CDR3 has 15 residues. The V gene end was trimmed by 4 bases and the J gene end by 4 bases; junction bases not matched to a gene: 3. The germline CDR1 and CDR2 sequences are PRHDT and FYEKMQ (reference sequence). CDR3 loop: CASSSGTSGYNEQFF. CDR3 nucleotide sequence: TGTGCCAGCAGCTCCGGGACTAGCGGATACAATGAGCAGTTCTTC.

The chain uses TRBV7-9 and TRBJ2-1, with D uncertain. This CDR3 comprises 13 residues. Germline CDR1 is SEHNR and CDR2 is FQNEAQ (reference sequence). V gave up 5 bases and J gave up 8 bases, with 13 bases separating them. CDR3 region: CASSPALEYEQFF. The DNA of the CDR3 is TGTGCCAGCAGCCCTGCCCTGGAGTATGAGCAGTTCTTC.